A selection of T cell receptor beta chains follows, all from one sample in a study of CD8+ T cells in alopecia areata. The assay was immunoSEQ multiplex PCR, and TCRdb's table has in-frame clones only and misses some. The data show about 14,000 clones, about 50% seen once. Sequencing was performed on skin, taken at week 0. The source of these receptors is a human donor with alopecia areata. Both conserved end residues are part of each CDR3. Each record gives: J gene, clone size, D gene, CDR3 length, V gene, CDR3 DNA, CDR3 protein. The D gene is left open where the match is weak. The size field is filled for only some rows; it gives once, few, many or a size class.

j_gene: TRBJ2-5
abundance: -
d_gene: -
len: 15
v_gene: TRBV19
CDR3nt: TGTGCCAGTAGTATAGGTAGCACCGAATCTGAGACCCAGTACTTC
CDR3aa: CASSIGSTESETQYF

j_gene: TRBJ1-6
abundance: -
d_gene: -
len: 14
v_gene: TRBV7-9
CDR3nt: TGTGCCAGCAGCTTCGGACCCGGGGATTCACCCCTCCACTTT
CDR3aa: CASSFGPGDSPLHF

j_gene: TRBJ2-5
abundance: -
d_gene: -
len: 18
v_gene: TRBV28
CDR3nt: TGTGCCAGCAGTTTGGGACGCCGGGCAGGGTTTCGCGGAGAGACCCAGTACTTC
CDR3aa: CASSLGRRAGFRGETQYF

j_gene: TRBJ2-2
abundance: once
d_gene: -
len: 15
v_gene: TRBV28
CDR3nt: TGTGCCAGCAGCGCCCCTAGGAGGAGCACCGGGGAGCTGTTTTTT
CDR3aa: CASSAPRRSTGELFF

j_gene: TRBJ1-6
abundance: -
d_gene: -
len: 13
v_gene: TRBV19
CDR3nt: TGTGCCAGTAGTACCACAGGAAATTCACCCCTCCACTTT
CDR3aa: CASSTTGNSPLHF

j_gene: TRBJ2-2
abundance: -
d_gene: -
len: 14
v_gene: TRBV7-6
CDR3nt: TGTGCCAGCGCGCGGACAGAGAACACCGGGGAGCTGTTTTTT
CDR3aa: CASARTENTGELFF

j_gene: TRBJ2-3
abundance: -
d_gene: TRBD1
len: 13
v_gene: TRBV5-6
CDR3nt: TGTGCCAGCAGCTTGCCCGACAGGGACCCGCGGTATTTT
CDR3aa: CASSLPDRDPRYF

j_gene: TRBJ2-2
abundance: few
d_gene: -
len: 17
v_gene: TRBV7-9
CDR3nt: TGTGCCAGCAGCCGGCCCCCCGGACTAACAAACACCGGGGAGCTGTTTTTT
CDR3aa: CASSRPPGLTNTGELFF

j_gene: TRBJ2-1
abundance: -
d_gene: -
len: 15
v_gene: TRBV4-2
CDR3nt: TGTGCCAGCAGCCAAGCTGGGGCCACCACCAATGAGCAGTTCTTC
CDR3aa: CASSQAGATTNEQFF

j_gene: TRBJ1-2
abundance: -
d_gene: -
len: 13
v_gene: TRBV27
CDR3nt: TGTGCCAGCAGACCAACCAGGGGCTATGGCTACACCTTC
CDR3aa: CASRPTRGYGYTF

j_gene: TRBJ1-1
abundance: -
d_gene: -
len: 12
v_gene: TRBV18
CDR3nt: TGTGCCAGCTCGCAACAGAACACTGAAGCTTTCTTT
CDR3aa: CASSQQNTEAFF

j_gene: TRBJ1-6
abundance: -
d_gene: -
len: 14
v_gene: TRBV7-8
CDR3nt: TGTGCCAGCAGCTTGGAATGGGAGAGTGCGCCCCTCCACTTT
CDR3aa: CASSLEWESAPLHF

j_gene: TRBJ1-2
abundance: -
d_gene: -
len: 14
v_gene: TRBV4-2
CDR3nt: TGTGCCAGCAGCCAAGATAAGGGGATCTATGGCTACACCTTC
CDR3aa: CASSQDKGIYGYTF

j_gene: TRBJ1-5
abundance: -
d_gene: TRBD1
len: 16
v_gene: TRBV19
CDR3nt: TGTGCCAGTAGTATGGAACGCAGGGGGCTGATTCAGCCCCAGCATTTT
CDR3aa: CASSMERRGLIQPQHF

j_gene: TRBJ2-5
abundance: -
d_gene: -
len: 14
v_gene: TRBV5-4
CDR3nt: TGTGCCAGCAGCCCGGGGTCAGACCAAGAGACCCAGTACTTC
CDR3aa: CASSPGSDQETQYF

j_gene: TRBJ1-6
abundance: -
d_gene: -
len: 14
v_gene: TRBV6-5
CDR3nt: TGTGCCAGCAGTTCCAGACGAGGGTTGTCACCCCTCCACTTT
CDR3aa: CASSSRRGLSPLHF

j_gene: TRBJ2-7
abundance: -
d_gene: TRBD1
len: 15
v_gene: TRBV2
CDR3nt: TGTGCCAGCAGGGGGAAAAGGGACAGGGGAGACGAGCAGTACTTC
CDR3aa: CASRGKRDRGDEQYF

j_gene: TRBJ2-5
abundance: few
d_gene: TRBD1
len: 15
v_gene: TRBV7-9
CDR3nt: TGTGCCAGCAGCACTGGACAGGGTGATGCAGAGACCCAGTACTTC
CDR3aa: CASSTGQGDAETQYF

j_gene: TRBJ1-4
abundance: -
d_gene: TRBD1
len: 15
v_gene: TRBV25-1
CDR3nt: TGTGCCAGCAGTAGACGACAGGGGTCCGCTGAAAAACTGTTTTTT
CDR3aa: CASSRRQGSAEKLFF

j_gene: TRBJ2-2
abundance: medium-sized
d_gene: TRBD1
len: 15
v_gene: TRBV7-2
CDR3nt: TGTGCCAGCAGCCCCCGGGGACAGCACACCGGGGAGCTGTTTTTT
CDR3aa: CASSPRGQHTGELFF

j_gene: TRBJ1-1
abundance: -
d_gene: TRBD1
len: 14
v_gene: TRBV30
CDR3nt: TGTGCCTGTACGGGACAGGGGGGGAACACTGAAGCTTTCTTT
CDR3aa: CACTGQGGNTEAFF

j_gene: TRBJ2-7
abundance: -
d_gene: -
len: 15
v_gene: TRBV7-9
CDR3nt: TGTGCCAGCAGCAAAACAAAGGGTAACATCTACGAGCAGTACTTC
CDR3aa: CASSKTKGNIYEQYF

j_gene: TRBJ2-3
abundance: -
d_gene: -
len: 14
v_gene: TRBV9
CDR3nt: TGTGCCAGCAGCGTAGAAAGTGGAGGCGATACGCAGTATTTT
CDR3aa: CASSVESGGDTQYF

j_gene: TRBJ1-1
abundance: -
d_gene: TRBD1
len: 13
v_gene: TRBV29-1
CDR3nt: TGCAGCGTTAGTCAGGGGGCGCACACTGAAGCTTTCTTT
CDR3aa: CSVSQGAHTEAFF

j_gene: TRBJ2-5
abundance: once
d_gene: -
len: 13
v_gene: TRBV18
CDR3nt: TGTGCCAGCTCACCACCCCTAAAAGAGACCCAGTACTTC
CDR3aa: CASSPPLKETQYF

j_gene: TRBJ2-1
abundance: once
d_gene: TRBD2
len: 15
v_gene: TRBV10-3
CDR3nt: TGTGCCATCAGTGAAGGAGTAGCGGGAAACAATGAGCAGTTCTTC
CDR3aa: CAISEGVAGNNEQFF

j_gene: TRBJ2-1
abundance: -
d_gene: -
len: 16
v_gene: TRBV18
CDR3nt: TGTGCCAGCTCACCACCGGCAGTAGGAGATTACAATGAGCAGTTCTTC
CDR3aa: CASSPPAVGDYNEQFF

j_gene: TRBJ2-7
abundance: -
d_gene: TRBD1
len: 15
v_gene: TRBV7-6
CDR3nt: TGTGCCAGCAGCTTAGTCCAGGGGGCCTCTTACGAGCAGTACTTC
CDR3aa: CASSLVQGASYEQYF

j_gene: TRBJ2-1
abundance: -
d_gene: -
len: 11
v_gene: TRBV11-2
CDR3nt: TGTGCCAGCAGTTCTCCCACGGGGCAGTTCTTC
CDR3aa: CASSSPTGQFF

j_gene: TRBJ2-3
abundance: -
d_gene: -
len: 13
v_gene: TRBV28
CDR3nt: TGTGCCAGCAGTTTCCCCCCCCCGGATACGCAGTATTTT
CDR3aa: CASSFPPPDTQYF

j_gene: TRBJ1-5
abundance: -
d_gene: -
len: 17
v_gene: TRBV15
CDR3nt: TGTGCCACCAGCAGAGATGGGGGCAGGGGAGGCAATCAGCCCCAGCATTTT
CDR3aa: CATSRDGGRGGNQPQHF

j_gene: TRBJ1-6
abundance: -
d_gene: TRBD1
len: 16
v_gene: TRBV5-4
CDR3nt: TGTGCCAGCAGCGGGGACCGGGACAGGGTCGGCTCACCCCTCCACTTT
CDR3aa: CASSGDRDRVGSPLHF

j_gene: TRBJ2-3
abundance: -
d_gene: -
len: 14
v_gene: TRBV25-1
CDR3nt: TGTGCCAGCAGTAGGACTTTGAGCACAGATACGCAGTATTTT
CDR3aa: CASSRTLSTDTQYF

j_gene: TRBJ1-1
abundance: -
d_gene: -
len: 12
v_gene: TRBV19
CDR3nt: TGTGCCAGTAGAGCAGCCCGGCAGGCCGCTTTCTTT
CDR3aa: CASRAARQAAFF

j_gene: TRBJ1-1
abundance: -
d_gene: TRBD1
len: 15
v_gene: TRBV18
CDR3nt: TGTGCCAGCTCACGCAATCTGCAGGGGGCCCATGAAGCTTTCTTT
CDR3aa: CASSRNLQGAHEAFF

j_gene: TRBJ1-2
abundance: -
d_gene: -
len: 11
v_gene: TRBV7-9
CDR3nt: TGTGCCAGCAGCTTAGGGGCAGGCTACACCTTC
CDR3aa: CASSLGAGYTF